This passage covers 7 T cell receptor beta chains from one sample sequenced in a study of blood T cell repertoires in COVID-19. The repertoire was sequenced with immunoSEQ multiplex PCR; TCRdb's copy has only in-frame clones and lacks some. The sample has some 160,000 clones, more than 85% seen once. Sequences were obtained from peripheral blood. Every receptor here comes from an elderly woman with COVID-19, enrolled during active disease.

V gene TRBV28 combines with J gene TRBJ1-2; tentatively, D is TRBD1 (5 bases). The CDR3 extends over 16 amino acids. Germline values: CDR1 MDHEN, CDR2 SYDVKM. V lost 8 bases and J lost 5, with 24 bases in between. In DNA form, the CDR3 reads TGTGCCAGCGCGGGGGGAGGGACTGGGATTGGGTATGGCTACACCTTC. Residues: CASAGGGTGIGYGYTF.

The V and J genes are TRBV4-2 and TRBJ1-2; D is possibly TRBD1 (6 bases). Between the trimmed V and J ends, which lost 4 bases and 0 bases, there was a span of 18 bases. Germline V gene data show CDR1 as LGHNA and CDR2 as YNFKEQ. This CDR3 spans 17 amino acids. CDR3 loop: CASSPIEGQPANYGYTF. The CDR3, as DNA: TGTGCCAGCAGCCCGATAGAAGGACAGCCAGCTAACTATGGCTACACCTTC.

The chain links TRBV10-3 to TRBJ2-7; 9 bases are a match to TRBD1. Trimming cost V 4 bases and J 3 bases; bases outside gene matches: 7. The V gene's germline CDR1 is ENHRY and CDR2 SYGVKD. The CDR3 sequence is 15 residues long. As DNA, the CDR3 is TGTGCCATCAGTGGGGCTGAGACAGGGGGCTACGAGCAGTACTTC. Translation gives CAISGAETGGYEQYF.

In this sample, this clone turned up once. The V and J genes are TRBV5-1 and TRBJ1-4; D is unclear. V was clipped by 5 bases and J by 1 base, with 9 bases between them. There are 14 residues in the CDR3. Germline values: CDR1 SGHRS, CDR2 YFSETQ. The CDR3 sequence: CASSPGRTNEKLFF. The CDR3 DNA reads as TGCGCCAGCAGTCCGGGGAGAACTAATGAAAAACTGTTTTTT.

This sequence joins TRBV7-3 and TRBJ2-5; no reliable D call. V gave up 5 bases and J gave up 5 bases, with 12 bases separating them. This CDR3 is 13 amino acids long. Germline CDR1 is SGHTA and CDR2 is FQGTGA. DNA for the CDR3: TGTGCCAGCAGCCGCGCCCCCTCGGAGACCCAGTACTTC. This translates into CASSRAPSETQYF.

The chain carries TRBV28 and TRBJ1-5, with D uncertain. Germline V gene data show CDR1 as MDHEN and CDR2 as SYDVKM. With 6 bases removed from V and 0 bases from J, the gap between germline ends came to 12 bases. The length of the CDR3 is 15 residues. CDR3 region: CASRFRHLSNQPQHF. CDR3 DNA sequence: TGTGCCAGCAGATTTAGACACCTTAGCAATCAGCCCCAGCATTTT.

The J gene is TRBJ2-5, the V gene TRBV7-9; maybe TRBD2 (6 bases). The CDR3 consists of 13 residues. Deletions cut 5 bases from V and 9 bases from J, with 16 bases between. The germline CDR1 and CDR2 sequences are SEHNR and FQNEAQ (reference sequence). The CDR3 protein is CASSDSGTGAQYF. The CDR3 DNA is TGTGCCAGCAGCGATAGCGGCACGGGGGCCCAGTACTTC.